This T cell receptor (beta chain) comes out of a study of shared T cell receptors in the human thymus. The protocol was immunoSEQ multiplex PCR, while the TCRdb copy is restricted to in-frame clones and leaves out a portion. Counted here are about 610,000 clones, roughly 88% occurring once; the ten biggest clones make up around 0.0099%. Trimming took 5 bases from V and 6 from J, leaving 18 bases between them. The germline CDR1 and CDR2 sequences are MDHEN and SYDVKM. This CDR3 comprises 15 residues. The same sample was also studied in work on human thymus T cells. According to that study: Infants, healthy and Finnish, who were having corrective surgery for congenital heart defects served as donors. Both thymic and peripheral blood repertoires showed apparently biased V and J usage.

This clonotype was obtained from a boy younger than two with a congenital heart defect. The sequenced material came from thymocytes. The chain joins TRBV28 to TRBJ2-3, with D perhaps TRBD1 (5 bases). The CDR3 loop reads CASSTPRTSPDTQYF. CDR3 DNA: TGTGCCAGCAGTACACCCCGGACATCCCCGGATACGCAGTATTTT.